A single sample gave rise to the 19 T cell receptor beta chains below, sequenced in a study of neurological immune-mediated disorders. Each CDR3 protein gets one entry after TCRdb re-called the 5' RACE reads with MiXCR. The sample shows roughly 52,000 distinct CDR3 sequences, 3% to 4.5% of them seen only once. Sequencing was done on a sample of PBMCs. The source is a man aged 55 to 70 with multiple sclerosis.

This clonotype was detected ten times or more. V is TRBV5-1 and J is TRBJ2-5; possibly TRBD1 for D (6 bases). V was shortened by 0 bases and J by 5 bases, with 11 bases between the two germline ends. This CDR3 has 14 residues. Germline V gene data show CDR1 as SGHRS and CDR2 as YFSETQ. CDR3 in amino acids: CASSLGTRGETQYF. The CDR3 nucleotides are TGCGCCAGCAGCTTGGGAACTAGGGGGGAGACCCAGTACTTC.

This clonotype was counted ten times or more. The chain's CDR3 is CASSFEEGFGYTF. The CDR3 nucleotides are TGCGCCAGCAGCTTCGAGGAGGGCTTCGGCTACACCTTC. J is TRBJ1-2 and V is TRBV5-1; no clear D. Looked up from germline, CDR1 is SGHRS and CDR2 is YFSETQ. CDR3 length equals 13 residues. V lost 2 bases and J lost 8, with 13 bases in between.

This clonotype was recorded many times. The chain has TRBV20-1 and TRBJ2-1; a possible D gene is TRBD1 (5 bases). The CDR3 has 15 amino acids. CDR1 DFQATT and CDR2 SNEGSKA come from the germline V gene (reference sequence). V dropped 5 bases and J dropped 1 base, with 15 bases sitting between them. DNA of the CDR3: TGCAGTGCTCCAGGGTGGGTGGAATCCTACAATGAGCAGTTCTTC. Its translation: CSAPGWVESYNEQFF.

This clonotype was detected many times. The V call is TRBV6-5, the J call TRBJ1-2; possible D gene TRBD1, 5 bases. Trimming removed 6 bases from V and 3 bases from J, with 11 bases in between. This CDR3 has 13 residues. The germline gives CDR1 MNHEY, CDR2 SVGAGI. As DNA, the CDR3 is TGTGCCAGCAGAACGGGGGGGGACTATGGCTACACCTTC. This encodes CASRTGGDYGYTF.

V gene TRBV2 combines with J gene TRBJ2-1, with 13 bases aligning to TRBD2. J was trimmed by 6 bases and V by 7 bases; bases with no gene match: 6. The CDR3 extends over 15 amino acids. The V gene's germline CDR1 is SNHLY and CDR2 FYNNEI. The CDR3, as DNA: TGTGCCAGCACCGGACTAGCGGGAGCCAGCAATGAGCAGTTCTTC. Its protein product is CASTGLAGASNEQFF.

This clonotype was counted many times. The chain is built from TRBV20-1 and TRBJ2-4; 7 nucleotides agree with TRBD2. CDR1 is DFQATT and CDR2 is SNEGSKA in the germline V gene (reference sequence). The CDR3 runs to 17 residues. Germline trimming cut 0 bases from V and 8 bases from J; bases unmatched to any gene: 16. The DNA of the CDR3 is TGCAGTGCTAGAGACCACGATCCTAGCGGCGCTCAAGACATTCAGTACTTC. Its translation is CSARDHDPSGAQDIQYF.

This clonotype was observed a handful of times. J is TRBJ2-7 and V is TRBV20-1, with 15 bases identical to TRBD2. V was pared by 5 bases and J by 4 bases, with 3 bases of the junction left unmatched. Germline V gene sequence: CDR1 DFQATT, CDR2 SNEGSKA (reference sequence). The CDR3 covers 14 residues. This CDR3 is CSAVGLAGGYEQYF. The CDR3 nucleotides read TGCAGTGCTGTGGGACTAGCGGGAGGATACGAGCAGTACTTC.

This clonotype has a handful of counts. The chain employs TRBV28 and TRBJ2-7, with D perhaps matching TRBD1 or TRBD2 (5 bases each). V shed 1 base and J shed 4 bases, with 20 bases lying between them. Germline V CDR1 and CDR2: MDHEN, SYDVKM. The CDR3 is 17 amino acids. CDR3 sequence: CASSLLVGTASAYEQYF. CDR3 in DNA: TGTGCCAGCAGTTTATTAGTCGGGACCGCCTCAGCATACGAGCAGTACTTC.

This clonotype was detected ten times or more. The gene calls are TRBV5-6 and TRBJ2-1, with 11 bases lining up with TRBD2. Looked up from germline, CDR1 is SGHDT and CDR2 is YYEEEE. The CDR3 covers 18 residues. J gave up 4 bases and V 4 bases, and 13 bases lay outside the gene matches. CDR3 residues: CASSLVGGLAVMYNEQFF. CDR3 nucleotides: TGTGCCAGCAGCCTTGTTGGGGGACTAGCGGTGATGTACAATGAGCAGTTCTTC. Full variable domain (outside the CDR3, taken from reference TRBV5-6 and TRBJ2-1): DAGVTQSPTHLIKTRGQQVTLRCSPKSGHDTVSWYQQALGQGPQFIFQYYEEEERQRGNFPDRFSGHQFPNYSSELNVNALLLGDSALYLCASSLVGGLAVMYNEQFFGPGTRLTVL.

This clonotype came up many times. The V and J genes are TRBV25-1 and TRBJ1-1; perhaps TRBD1 as D (6 bases). Trimming removed 3 bases at V and 2 bases at J, with 13 bases between. The CDR3 is made up of 15 amino acids. Germline values: CDR1 MGHDK, CDR2 SYGVNS. CDR3 region: CASSDLTGKNTEAFF. CDR3 sequence (DNA): TGTGCCAGCAGTGATCTAACAGGGAAAAACACTGAAGCTTTCTTT.

In its sample, this clonotype was seen many times. This sequence joins TRBV28 and TRBJ1-5; 7 bases are a match to TRBD1. Unmatched junction bases numbered 14, after V lost 6 bases and J lost 0 bases. CDR3 size: 18 residues. The germline CDR1 and CDR2 sequences are MDHEN and SYDVKM. CDR3 DNA sequence: TGTGCCAGCAGCTTTCTAGAGCCGGGACAGCATAGCAATCAGCCCCAGCATTTT. This encodes CASSFLEPGQHSNQPQHF.

Ten or more counts support this clonotype. V gene TRBV6-5 combines with J gene TRBJ2-2; D possibly corresponds to TRBD2 (5 bases). The CDR3 is made up of 15 amino acids. V dropped 0 bases and J dropped 6 bases, with 11 bases sitting between them. Looked up from germline, CDR1 is MNHEY and CDR2 is SVGAGI. The CDR3 protein is CASSYSAGLAGELFF. In DNA, the CDR3 is TGTGCCAGCAGTTACTCGGCAGGACTCGCCGGGGAGCTGTTTTTT.

This clonotype was seen only once. A much larger clone differs from this one at a single base, so this may be a read error. V and J are TRBV20-1 and TRBJ2-3, with TRBD2 matching 7 bases. The V and J ends lost 4 bases and 7 bases, in that order; junction bases with no gene match: 17. CDR3 size: 16 residues. Germline CDR1 DFQATT, CDR2 SNEGSKA (reference sequence). CDR3 nucleotides: TGCAGTGCTACTACTAGGACGGGGCGGGAGACACATACGCAGTATTTT. It translates to CSATTRTGRETHTQYF.

The table lists this clonotype with many counts. V and J are TRBV7-9 and TRBJ1-6; D gene unclear. The CDR3 runs 15 residues. Germline-derived CDR1 and CDR2 are SEHNR and FQNEAQ (reference sequence). V was clipped by 5 bases and J by 7 bases, with 15 bases between them. For the CDR3, the DNA is TGTGCCAGCAGCCAACTGCGGGGATCGAATTCACCCCTCCACTTT. Its translation: CASSQLRGSNSPLHF.

This clonotype was found a few times. The V call is TRBV11-2, the J call TRBJ1-2; 8 bases are a match to TRBD1. This CDR3 has 14 residues. CDR1 and CDR2 (germline): SGHAT, FQNNGV. Unmatched junction bases numbered 10, after V lost 5 bases and J lost 8 bases. The CDR3 reads CASSPRTGLGGYTF. CDR3 DNA: TGTGCCAGCAGCCCCCGGACAGGGCTGGGGGGCTACACCTTC.

Only a few counts were recorded for this clonotype. The chain links TRBV12-3 or TRBV12-4 to TRBJ2-3, with D perhaps TRBD1 or TRBD2 (5 bases each). This CDR3 comprises 15 residues. V lost 5 bases and J 0 bases, leaving 12 bases between the germline ends. CDR3 protein: CASSGDLPSTDTQYF. CDR3 DNA: TGTGCCAGCAGTGGGGACCTACCTAGCACAGATACGCAGTATTTT.

V gene TRBV5-1 combines with J gene TRBJ1-2; D uncertain. Trimming pared 2 bases from V and 5 bases from J, leaving 19 bases between. Germline V lookup: CDR1 SGHRS, CDR2 YFSETQ. The CDR3 spans 16 residues. CDR3 nucleotide sequence: TGCGCCAGCAGCTTAGTGGCGGCGGCTCTAGGGTATGGCTACACCTTC. Translated, it gives CASSLVAAALGYGYTF.

This clonotype was observed many times. As DNA, the CDR3 is TGCGCCAGCAGCTTCCTGGGACGGAGGGCCTACGAGCAGTACTTC. Translating it yields CASSFLGRRAYEQYF. The chain employs TRBV5-1 and TRBJ2-7; TRBD2 might be the D (6 bases). The CDR3 length is 15 residues. The V end lost 2 bases, the J end lost 2 bases, and 14 bases lay between the germline ends. Germline CDR1 is SGHRS and CDR2 is YFSETQ.

This clonotype was seen repeatedly, ten times or more. J is TRBJ2-5 and V is TRBV5-1, with 7 nucleotides matching TRBD1. After removal of 5 bases from V and 5 bases from J, the junction contained 9 bases not matched to a gene. This CDR3 spans 14 amino acids. Germline CDR1 reads SGHRS; CDR2 reads YFSETQ. CDR3 protein: CASRRDSLYETQYF. DNA of the CDR3: TGCGCCAGCAGAAGGGACAGCCTCTATGAGACCCAGTACTTC.